The 25 T cell receptor beta chains presented below share a single source sample, sequenced in a study of shared clonotypes between healthy human individuals. Method: immunoSEQ multiplex PCR; TCRdb's copy keeps in-frame clones and lacks some. The sample records more than 550,000 clones, roughly 94% being singletons. The naive CD8 subset, CD45RO-negative cells positively selected for CCR7, excluded terminally differentiated effector memory CD45RA+ cells. The sample comprised naive CD8+ T cells sorted from blood. All receptors come from a man aged 25-40 years in good health.

V is TRBV12-5 and J is TRBJ2-2; D uncertain. Germline values: CDR1 LGHNT, CDR2 FRNRAP. This CDR3 has 14 residues. Between the trimmed V and J ends, which lost 1 base and 0 bases, there was a span of 3 bases. The CDR3 protein is CASGLGPNTGELFF. The CDR3 DNA is TGTGCTAGTGGTTTGGGCCCGAACACCGGGGAGCTGTTTTTT.

The chain uses TRBV7-8 and TRBJ1-1; D is uncertain. This CDR3 region has 15 residues. Germline values: CDR1 SGHVS, CDR2 FQNEAQ. Between the trimmed V and J ends, which lost 3 bases and 1 base, there was a span of 12 bases. The CDR3, as DNA: TGTGCCAGCAGCTTGATTCTCGGATCGAACACTGAAGCTTTCTTT. It translates to CASSLILGSNTEAFF.

The chain joins TRBV30 to TRBJ2-1; TRBD2 matches 8 bases. The V gene end was trimmed by 5 bases and the J gene end by 7 bases; junction bases not matched to a gene: 10. CDR1 GTSNPN and CDR2 SVGIG come from the germline V gene (reference sequence). The CDR3 is made up of 14 amino acids. Here the CDR3 reads CAWAPGLGENEQFF. In DNA form, the CDR3 reads TGTGCCTGGGCACCGGGACTAGGTGAGAATGAGCAGTTCTTC.

This rearrangement joins TRBV5-1 to TRBJ1-1; 7 positions match TRBD1. Per germline, CDR1 SGHRS and CDR2 YFSETQ. The trim removed 3 bases at V and 1 base at J, leaving 12 bases unmatched. The CDR3 runs to 17 residues. CDR3 sequence: CASSSDRLGQQNTEAFF. CDR3 nucleotides: TGCGCCAGCAGCTCAGACCGATTGGGACAGCAGAACACTGAAGCTTTCTTT.

Only one count was recorded for this clone. The genes are TRBV5-1 and TRBJ2-2, with 14 bases that match TRBD2. CDR3 length: 16 amino acids. Trimming took 6 bases from V and 4 from J; bases not matched to a gene: 5. Germline assignment: CDR1 SGHRS and CDR2 YFSETQ. Written as DNA, the CDR3 is TGCGCCAGCAAGCAGGGACTAGCGGGAGCCACCGGGGAGCTGTTTTTT. Translated, it gives CASKQGLAGATGELFF.

The rearrangement uses TRBV9 and TRBJ1-1, with D possibly being TRBD1 (5 bases). The germline gives CDR1 SGDLS, CDR2 YYNGEE. V was pared by 3 bases and J by 3 bases, with 12 bases between. The CDR3 is made up of 14 amino acids. The CDR3 DNA reads as TGTGCCAGCAGCGCGGGGGAGGAGGACACTGAAGCTTTCTTT. This sequence encodes CASSAGEEDTEAFF.

The chain carries TRBV7-9 and TRBJ1-2, with TRBD1 matching over 11 bases. CDR1 is SEHNR and CDR2 is FQNEAQ in the germline V gene (reference sequence). This CDR3 is 14 amino acids long. V was clipped by 5 bases and J by 7 bases; unmatched bases: 6. Written as DNA, the CDR3 is TGTGCCAGCAGCCAAGGACAGGGGGCGGTTGGCTACACCTTC. It is translated as CASSQGQGAVGYTF.

To note about this clone: An end of the junction differs from the germline gene, which may be a read error. V usage is TRBV7-9 and J usage is TRBJ2-7; the match to TRBD2 covers 7 bases. Germline lookup yields CDR1 SEHNR and CDR2 FQNEAQ (reference sequence). CDR3 length: 13 amino acids. The CDR3 spells CASSLAAVYEQYF. The CDR3 nucleotides read TGTGCCAGCAGCCTAGCGGCAGTCTACGAGCAGTACTTC.

The chain joins TRBV29-1 to TRBJ2-1; 8 nucleotides line up with TRBD2. The V gene's germline CDR1 is SQVTM and CDR2 ANQGSEA. The CDR3 covers 14 residues. V was clipped by 2 bases and J by 4 bases; unmatched bases: 4. This CDR3 is CSVERAGEYNEQFF. As DNA, the CDR3 is TGCAGCGTTGAACGAGCGGGAGAATACAATGAGCAGTTCTTC.

This clone was observed a single time. This chain links TRBV5-1 with TRBJ1-1, with 9 bases identical to TRBD1. The V segment lost 4 bases and the J segment 3 bases; nucleotides outside the gene matches: 7. This CDR3 is built from 15 residues. Germline loops: CDR1 SGHRS, CDR2 YFSETQ. In DNA, the CDR3 is TGCGCCAGCAGCACCGGGACAGGGCCCGACACTGAAGCTTTCTTT. It translates to CASSTGTGPDTEAFF.

This clone was seen a single time. The rearrangement links TRBV11-1 to TRBJ2-7, with no clear D. The CDR3 consists of 12 residues. Germline V gene sequence: CDR1 SGHAT, CDR2 FQDESV (reference sequence). Trimming removed 2 bases from V and 5 bases from J, with 7 bases in between. This CDR3 is CASSLTSHEQYF. CDR3 sequence (DNA): TGTGCCAGCAGCTTAACGTCCCACGAGCAGTACTTC.

This chain connects TRBV2 to TRBJ2-1; 8 bases match TRBD1. The V and J ends lost 7 bases and 7 bases, in that order; junction bases with no gene match: 6. Per the germline V gene, CDR1 is SNHLY and CDR2 is FYNNEI. The CDR3 has 13 amino acids. CDR3 protein: CASKGQVVNEQFF. The DNA of the CDR3 is TGTGCCAGCAAGGGACAGGTAGTAAATGAGCAGTTCTTC.

The V call is TRBV7-9, the J call TRBJ1-4; D is ambiguous. This CDR3 has 14 residues. Germline loops: CDR1 SEHNR, CDR2 FQNEAQ (reference sequence). V lost 2 bases, J lost 8 bases, and 12 bases lay in between. The CDR3 coding sequence is TGTGCCAGCAGCTTATTTGTAGAGGAGGAAAAACTGTTTTTT. This translates into CASSLFVEEEKLFF.

The rearrangement joins TRBV30 to TRBJ2-7; D not certain. CDR1 is GTSNPN, CDR2 SVGIG, per germline (reference sequence). The V end was cut by 3 bases, the J end by 0 bases, with 12 bases between. This CDR3 is 14 amino acids long. The CDR3 spells CAWSLRGGSYEQYF. The DNA for the CDR3 is TGTGCCTGGAGCCTCCGCGGCGGCTCCTACGAGCAGTACTTC.

The chain uses TRBV25-1 and TRBJ2-6; D gene unclear. There are 16 residues in the CDR3. The V gene's germline CDR1 is MGHDK and CDR2 SYGVNS. Trimming left V 3 bases short and J 0 bases short, with 9 bases between. CDR3 nucleotide sequence: TGTGCCAGCAGTGACCTTATTAGCTCTGGGGCCAACGTCCTGACTTTC. This gives the protein CASSDLISSGANVLTF. Drawing the rest from reference TRBV25-1 and TRBJ2-6, the complete variable domain is EADIYQTPRYLVIGTGKKITLECSQTMGHDKMYWYQQDPGMELHLIHYSYGVNSTEKGDLSSESTVSRIRTEHFPLTLESARPSHTSQYLCASSDLISSGANVLTFGAGSRLTVL.

This rearrangement joins TRBV5-4 to TRBJ2-7; 9 bases are a match to TRBD1. The V and J ends lost 1 base and 2 bases, in that order; junction bases with no gene match: 4. Germline V gene lookup returns CDR1 SGHNT and CDR2 YYREEE (reference sequence). This CDR3 region has 15 residues. CDR3 sequence reads: CASSLWGTGPYEQYF. The CDR3 DNA reads TGTGCCAGCAGCTTGTGGGGGACAGGGCCCTACGAGCAGTACTTC.

The rearrangement uses TRBV6-1 and TRBJ1-5, with 9 bases aligning to TRBD1. Trimming removed 4 bases from V and 5 bases from J; junction bases left unmatched: 9. There are 16 residues in the CDR3. CDR1 is MNHNS, CDR2 SASEGT, per germline. The CDR3 here is CASSVPGQGPHQPQHF. The CDR3 region has the DNA TGTGCCAGCAGTGTTCCGGGACAGGGACCTCATCAGCCCCAGCATTTT.

This sequence joins TRBV11-1 and TRBJ1-1; 7 bases are shared with TRBD1. The CDR3 contains 17 residues. Germline V gene sequence: CDR1 SGHAT, CDR2 FQDESV (reference sequence). The V segment lost 3 bases and the J segment 0 bases; nucleotides outside the gene matches: 10. In DNA form, the CDR3 reads TGTGCCAGCAGCTTTGAGGGGACAGACTCCATGAACACTGAAGCTTTCTTT. Translating it yields CASSFEGTDSMNTEAFF.

V and J are TRBV6-6 and TRBJ1-1; D remains ambiguous. Germline V gene data show CDR1 as MNHNY and CDR2 as SVGAGI (reference sequence). V lost 1 base, J lost 2 bases, and 8 bases lay in between. CDR3 length equals 14 residues. CDR3 sequence reads: CASSYLVANTEAFF. The CDR3 DNA reads TGTGCCAGCAGTTACTTAGTGGCCAACACTGAAGCTTTCTTT.

The chain links TRBV11-2 to TRBJ2-1; 12 nucleotides agree with TRBD2. The CDR3 totals 16 residues. The trim removed 5 bases at V and 7 bases at J, leaving 9 bases unmatched. Germline lookup yields CDR1 SGHAT and CDR2 FQNNGV. DNA of the CDR3: TGTGCCAGCAGCACCCGACTAGCGGGAGTGGGGAATGAGCAGTTCTTC. This translates into CASSTRLAGVGNEQFF.

The rearrangement uses TRBV5-4 and TRBJ2-1; 14 bases line up with TRBD2. Germline trimming cut 4 bases from V and 7 bases from J; bases unmatched to any gene: 7. The CDR3 totals 16 residues. Germline CDR1 and CDR2: SGHNT and YYREEE (reference sequence). The CDR3 here is CASSIWTSGRWNEQFF. DNA for the CDR3: TGTGCCAGCAGCATCTGGACTAGCGGGAGGTGGAATGAGCAGTTCTTC.

This clone was seen only once. The chain links TRBV7-9 to TRBJ2-5; D remains unclear. Germline V gene sequence: CDR1 SEHNR, CDR2 FQNEAQ (reference sequence). The CDR3 sequence is 15 residues long. Between the trimmed V and J ends, which lost 5 bases and 2 bases, there was a span of 15 bases. The CDR3: CASSAPLIEQETQYF. The CDR3 DNA is TGTGCCAGCAGCGCCCCTCTAATCGAGCAAGAGACCCAGTACTTC.

This clone was seen just once. The gene calls are TRBV6-5 and TRBJ2-1, with a possible D match to TRBD2 (6 bases). Germline-derived CDR1 and CDR2 are MNHEY and SVGAGI. The CDR3 has 16 amino acids. The V gene lost 2 bases and the J gene lost 5 bases, with 16 bases spanning the gap. The CDR3 protein is CASSYPEGLAHNEQFF. CDR3 bases: TGTGCCAGCAGTTACCCTGAAGGTCTAGCGCACAATGAGCAGTTCTTC.

The chain carries TRBV4-3 and TRBJ2-4; D remains ambiguous. The germline CDR1 and CDR2 sequences are LGHNA and YSLEER. CDR3 length equals 16 residues. The V gene lost 0 bases and the J gene lost 4 bases, with 13 bases spanning the gap. The CDR3 DNA is TGCGCCAGCAGCCAAGATAGGGTAGGGCTGAAAAACATTCAGTACTTC. This encodes CASSQDRVGLKNIQYF.

The rearrangement links TRBV27 to TRBJ2-1, with 7 bases fitting TRBD1. With V trimmed by 0 bases and J by 4 bases, 6 bases remained unmatched. CDR1 is MNHEY and CDR2 is SMNVEV in the germline V gene (reference sequence). The CDR3 covers 16 residues. The CDR3 bases are TGTGCCAGCAGTTTATCTAGGGGGCAGGGTTACAATGAGCAGTTCTTC. Amino acids: CASSLSRGQGYNEQFF.